The 10 T cell receptor beta chains below all came from one sample that was sequenced in a study of blood T cell repertoires in COVID-19. Clones were sequenced by immunoSEQ multiplex PCR, and TCRdb holds only the in-frame ones, with some missing. The sample holds approximately 70,000 clones, roughly 72% seen once. Material: peripheral blood. These TCRs come from a man between 60 and 75 years old with COVID-19, enrolled during active disease.

The rearrangement uses TRBV24-1 and TRBJ2-1, with 8 positions matching TRBD2. CDR1 and CDR2 from the germline V gene are KGHDR and SFDVKD. This CDR3 spans 16 amino acids. The trim removed 4 bases at V and 6 bases at J, leaving 10 bases unmatched. CDR3 sequence (DNA): TGTGCCACCAGTGACCCGCCGGGACTAGGGGGCAATGAGCAGTTCTTC. It codes for CATSDPPGLGGNEQFF.

The V and J genes are TRBV6-5 and TRBJ1-6, with 8 bases that match TRBD1. Germline CDR1 reads MNHEY; CDR2 reads SVGAGI. Trimming took 8 bases from V and 9 from J; bases not matched to a gene: 9. The CDR3 consists of 14 residues. The CDR3: CASRRGQVTSPLHF. The CDR3 coding sequence is TGTGCCAGCCGTCGGGGACAGGTTACTTCACCCCTCCACTTT.

This chain connects TRBV5-1 to TRBJ2-5; possibly TRBD2 for D (6 bases). Trimming took 0 bases from V and 5 from J, leaving 20 bases between them. Germline V gives CDR1 SGHRS, CDR2 YFSETQ. CDR3 length: 17 residues. CDR3 in DNA: TGCGCCAGCAGCTTGGAATTGGCGACTAGGGGATCGGAGACCCAGTACTTC. Translating gives CASSLELATRGSETQYF.

This clone was counted ten times or more. V gene TRBV5-1 combines with J gene TRBJ2-7; D call uncertain. This CDR3 is 14 amino acids long. The V gene lost 4 bases and the J gene lost 0 bases, with 11 bases spanning the gap. Per germline, CDR1 SGHRS and CDR2 YFSETQ. The CDR3 sequence: CASSISAYSYEQYF. The CDR3 nucleotides read TGCGCCAGCAGCATTAGTGCGTACTCCTACGAGCAGTACTTC.

The chain combines TRBV5-6 with TRBJ1-2; D call uncertain. V lost 4 bases and J lost 8, with 15 bases in between. CDR3 size: 13 residues. Germline values: CDR1 SGHDT, CDR2 YYEEEE. CDR3 in amino acids: CASSRDKGRGYTF. CDR3 coding DNA: TGTGCCAGCAGCAGGGATAAAGGGAGAGGCTACACCTTC.

The V and J genes are TRBV6-5 and TRBJ2-5; D is perhaps TRBD1 (5 bases). With 0 bases removed from V and 5 bases from J, the gap between germline ends came to 10 bases. The CDR3 is 14 amino acids. Germline V gene sequence: CDR1 MNHEY, CDR2 SVGAGI. The CDR3 DNA reads TGTGCCAGCAGTTACTCCCTTGGGGCCGAGACCCAGTACTTC. Its translation is CASSYSLGAETQYF.

This sequence joins TRBV3-1 (or the pseudogene TRBV3-2) and TRBJ1-3, with a possible D match to TRBD1 (6 bases). This CDR3 is built from 17 residues. The V end lost 0 bases, the J end lost 2 bases, and 14 bases lay between the germline ends. Germline CDR1 reads LGHDT; CDR2 reads YNNKEL (reference sequence). The CDR3 region is CASSQDRGRVTGNTIYF. The CDR3 DNA is TGTGCCAGCAGCCAAGACAGGGGACGAGTGACTGGAAACACCATATATTTT.

The chain uses TRBV30 and TRBJ1-5; D is unclear. Trimming shortened V by 0 bases and J by 6 bases, and 12 bases separated the two germline ends. Germline CDR1 and CDR2: GTSNPN and SVGIG (reference sequence). The CDR3 spans 14 residues. CDR3 in DNA: TGTGCCTGGAGTGTACTCGGAGGTGGTCAGCCCCAGCATTTT. Its protein is CAWSVLGGGQPQHF.

The J gene is TRBJ2-7, the V gene TRBV7-6; 7 nucleotides match TRBD1. This CDR3 spans 14 amino acids. Per the germline V gene, CDR1 is SGHVS and CDR2 is FNYEAQ. V lost 4 bases and J lost 5; bases outside the gene matches: 8. The CDR3 DNA reads as TGTGCCAGCAGCTCGCGGAAAACAGGGGACGAGCAGTACTTC. As protein: CASSSRKTGDEQYF.

The chain has TRBV5-1 and TRBJ2-7; TRBD1 might be the D (8 bases). The CDR3 is 15 amino acids. Trimming took 5 bases from V and 1 from J, leaving 16 bases between them. Germline lookup yields CDR1 SGHRS and CDR2 YFSETQ. The CDR3 nucleotides read TGCGCCAGCAGGGAAGCGGGACAGGAATCCTACGAGCAGTACTTC. Translated, it gives CASREAGQESYEQYF.